Detailed here is one T cell receptor beta chain. This specimen comes from a study of control samples from healthy donors and cancer patients. Using immunoSEQ multiplex PCR, the repertoire was profiled, and TCRdb retains in-frame clones only, with some absent. The table records 95,000 to 150,000 clones, roughly nine tenths of them present only once. The CDR3 runs to 16 residues. V lost 1 base and J lost 1, with 11 bases in between. In germline, CDR1 is SGHAT, CDR2 FQNNGV. V usage is TRBV11-2 and J usage is TRBJ2-4; D is unclear. Sequenced: blood. The clonotype was recovered from a woman between 18 and 29 years old in good health. The CDR3 sequence is CASSLVSLGAKNIQYF. The DNA of the CDR3 is TGTGCCAGCAGCTTAGTCTCTTTGGGGGCCAAAAACATTCAGTACTTC.